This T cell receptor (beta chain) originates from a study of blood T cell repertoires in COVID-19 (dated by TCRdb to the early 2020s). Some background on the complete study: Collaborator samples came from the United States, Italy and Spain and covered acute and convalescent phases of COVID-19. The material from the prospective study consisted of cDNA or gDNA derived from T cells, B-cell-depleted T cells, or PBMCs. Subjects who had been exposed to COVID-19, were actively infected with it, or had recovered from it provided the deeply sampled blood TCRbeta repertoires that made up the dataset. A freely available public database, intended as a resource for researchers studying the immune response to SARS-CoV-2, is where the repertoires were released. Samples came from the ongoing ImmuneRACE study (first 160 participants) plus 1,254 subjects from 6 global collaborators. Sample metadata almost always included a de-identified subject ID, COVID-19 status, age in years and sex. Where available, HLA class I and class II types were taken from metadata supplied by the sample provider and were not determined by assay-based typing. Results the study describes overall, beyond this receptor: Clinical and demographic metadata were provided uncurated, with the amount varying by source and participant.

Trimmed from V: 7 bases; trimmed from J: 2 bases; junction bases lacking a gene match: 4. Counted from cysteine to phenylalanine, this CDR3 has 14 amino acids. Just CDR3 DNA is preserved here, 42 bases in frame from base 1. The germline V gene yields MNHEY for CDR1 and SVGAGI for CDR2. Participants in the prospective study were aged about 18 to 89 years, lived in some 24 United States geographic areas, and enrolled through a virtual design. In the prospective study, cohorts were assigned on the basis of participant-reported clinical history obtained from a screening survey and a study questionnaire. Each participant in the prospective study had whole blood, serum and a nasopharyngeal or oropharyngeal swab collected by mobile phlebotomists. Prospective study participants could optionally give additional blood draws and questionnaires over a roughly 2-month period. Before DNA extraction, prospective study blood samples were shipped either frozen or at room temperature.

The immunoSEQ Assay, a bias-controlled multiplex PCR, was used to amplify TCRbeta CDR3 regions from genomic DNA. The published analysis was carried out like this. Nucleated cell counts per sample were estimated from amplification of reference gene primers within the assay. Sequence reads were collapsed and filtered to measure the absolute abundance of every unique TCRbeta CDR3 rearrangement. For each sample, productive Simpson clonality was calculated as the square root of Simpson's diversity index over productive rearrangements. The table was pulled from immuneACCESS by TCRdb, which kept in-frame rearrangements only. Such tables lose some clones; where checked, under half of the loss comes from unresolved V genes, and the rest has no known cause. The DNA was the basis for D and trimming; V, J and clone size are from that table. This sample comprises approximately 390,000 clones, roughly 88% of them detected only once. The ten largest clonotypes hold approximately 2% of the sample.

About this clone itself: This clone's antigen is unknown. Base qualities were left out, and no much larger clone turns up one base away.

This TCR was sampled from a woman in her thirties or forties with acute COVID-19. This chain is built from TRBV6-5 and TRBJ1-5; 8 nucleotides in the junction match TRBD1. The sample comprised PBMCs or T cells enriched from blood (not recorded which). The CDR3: CASNPGQGNQPQHF. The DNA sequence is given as TGTGCCAGCAATCCGGGACAGGGCAATCAGCCCCAGCATTTT.